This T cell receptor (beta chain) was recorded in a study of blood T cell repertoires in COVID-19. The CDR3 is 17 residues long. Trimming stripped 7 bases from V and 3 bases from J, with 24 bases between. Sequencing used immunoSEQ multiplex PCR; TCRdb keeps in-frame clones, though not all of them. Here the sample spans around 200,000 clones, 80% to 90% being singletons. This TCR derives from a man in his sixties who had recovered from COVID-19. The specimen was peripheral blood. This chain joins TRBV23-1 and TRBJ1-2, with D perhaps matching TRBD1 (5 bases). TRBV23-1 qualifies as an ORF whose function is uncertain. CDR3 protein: CASTLSGRSGEDYGYTF. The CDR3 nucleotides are TGCGCCAGCACCTTGTCAGGTCGGTCGGGGGAGGACTATGGCTACACCTTC.